The T cell receptor beta chain described here comes from a study of blood T cell repertoires in COVID-19. About the research overall: Donors in the United States, Italy and Spain gave samples during acute or convalescent COVID-19. The cDNA or gDNA used as material had been derived from T cells, B-cell-depleted T cells, or PBMCs.

This clone was picked up a small number of times. The protocol was immunoSEQ multiplex PCR, while the TCRdb copy is restricted to in-frame clones and leaves out a portion. In the table there are over 200,000 clones, more than 75% of which are singletons. Losses at the gene ends were 2 bases for V and 7 bases for J; bases not matched to a gene: 4. The CDR3 covers 14 residues. Germline assignment: CDR1 SGDLS and CDR2 YYNGEE. This sequence originates from a man aged 50-60 years with COVID-19, enrolled during active disease. Sequencing was done on a sample of peripheral blood. V usage is TRBV9 and J usage is TRBJ1-4, with 8 bases lining up with TRBD1. CDR3 residues: CASSVSQGAEKLFF. DNA of the CDR3: TGTGCCAGCAGCGTTTCTCAGGGGGCTGAAAAACTGTTTTTT.